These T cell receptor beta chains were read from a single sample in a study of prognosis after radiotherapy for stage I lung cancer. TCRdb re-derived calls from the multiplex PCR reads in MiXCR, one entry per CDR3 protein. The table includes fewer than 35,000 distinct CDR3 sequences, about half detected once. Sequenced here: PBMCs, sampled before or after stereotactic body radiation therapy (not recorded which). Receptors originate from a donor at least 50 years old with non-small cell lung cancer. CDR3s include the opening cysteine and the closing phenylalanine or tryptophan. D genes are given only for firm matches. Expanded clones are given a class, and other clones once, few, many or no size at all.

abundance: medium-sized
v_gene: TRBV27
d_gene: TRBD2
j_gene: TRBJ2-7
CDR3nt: TGTGCCAGCAGTTTTTCGGGACTAGCGGGAAACGAGCAGTACTTC
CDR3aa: CASSFSGLAGNEQYF

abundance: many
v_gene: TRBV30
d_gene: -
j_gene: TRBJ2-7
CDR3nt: TGTGCCTGGAGTGTGGGCAGCAGTTTCTCCTACGAGCAGTACTTC
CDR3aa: CAWSVGSSFSYEQYF

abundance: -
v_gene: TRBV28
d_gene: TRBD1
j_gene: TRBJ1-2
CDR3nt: TGTGCCAGCAGTTCACAGGGACAGGAGGCCTATGGCTACACATTC
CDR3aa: CASSSQGQEAYGYTF

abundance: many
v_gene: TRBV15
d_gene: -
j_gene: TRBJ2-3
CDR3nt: TGTGCCACCAGCACGACACTGACAGATACGCAGTATTTT
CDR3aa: CATSTTLTDTQYF

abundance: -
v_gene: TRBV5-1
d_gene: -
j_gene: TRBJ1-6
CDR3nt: TGCGCCAGCAGCTTGGGGGGAACGAATTCACCCCTCCACTTT
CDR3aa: CASSLGGTNSPLHF

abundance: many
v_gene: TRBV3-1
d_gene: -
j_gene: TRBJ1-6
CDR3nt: TGTGCCAGCAGCCAATCAGACTATAATTCACCCCTCCACTTT
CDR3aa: CASSQSDYNSPLHF

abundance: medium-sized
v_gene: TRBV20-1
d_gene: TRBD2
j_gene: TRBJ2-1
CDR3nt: TGCAGTGCTCATAGCGGGACCCCACCTCTCTTC
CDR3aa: CSAHSGTPPLF

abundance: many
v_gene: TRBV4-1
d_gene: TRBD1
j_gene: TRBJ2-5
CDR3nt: TGCGCCAGCAGCCAAGGCGAGGCAGGGGGTGTTGAGACCCAGTACTTC
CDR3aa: CASSQGEAGGVETQYF

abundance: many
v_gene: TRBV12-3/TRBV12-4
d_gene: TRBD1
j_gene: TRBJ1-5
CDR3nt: TGTGCCAGCAACCTCGGAGGGGGCAGCAATCAGCCCCAGCATTTT
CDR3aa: CASNLGGGSNQPQHF

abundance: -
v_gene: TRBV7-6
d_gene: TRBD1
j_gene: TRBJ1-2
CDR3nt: TGTGCCAGCATCCAAGACGCGACAGGGACCAACTATGGCTACACCTTC
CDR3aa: CASIQDATGTNYGYTF

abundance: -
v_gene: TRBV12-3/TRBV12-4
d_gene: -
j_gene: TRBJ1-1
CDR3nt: TGTGCCAGCAGTTTGACGGGGAACAATGAAGCCTTCTTT
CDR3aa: CASSLTGNNEAFF

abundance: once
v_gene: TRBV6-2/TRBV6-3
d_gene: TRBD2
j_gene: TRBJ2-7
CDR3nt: TGTGTCAGCAGAGCGGGACCAGCGGGAGTCCAGCAGTACTTC
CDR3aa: CVSRAGPAGVQQYF

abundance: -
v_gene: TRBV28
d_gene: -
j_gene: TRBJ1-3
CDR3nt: TGTGCCAGTATTTCAGGGGCTGGAAACACCATATATTTT
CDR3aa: CASISGAGNTIYF

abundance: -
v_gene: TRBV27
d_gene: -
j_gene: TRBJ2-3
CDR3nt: TGTGCCAGCAGTTGGCACTCGCGAACAGATACGCAGTATTTT
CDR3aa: CASSWHSRTDTQYF

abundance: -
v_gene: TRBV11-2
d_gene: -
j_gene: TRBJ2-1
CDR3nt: TGTGCCAGCAGCGCATCTAGCGTAGTCAATGAGCAGTTCTTC
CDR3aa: CASSASSVVNEQFF

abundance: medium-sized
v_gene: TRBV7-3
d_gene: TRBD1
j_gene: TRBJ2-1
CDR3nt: TGTGCCAGCAGCCAAAGTACAGGGGCGGGTGAGCAGTTCTTC
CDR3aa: CASSQSTGAGEQFF